This T cell receptor (beta chain) was sequenced in a study of T cells in Graves' hyperthyroidism and ophthalmopathy. As for the study in general: Staff took peripheral blood when the initial diagnosis was made, before any treatment began.

Amplification of TCR beta CDR3 regions used RNA as the template. First-round RT-PCR targeting the TCR CDR3 was performed with the HTBI primer set. A single record per CDR3 protein comes from TCRdb applying MiXCR to the multiplex PCR reads. The sample includes about half a million distinct CDR3 sequences, around 20% seen only once; the top ten take around 50%. Diagnosis relied on clinical symptoms, serum thyroxine and TRAb, thyroid ultrasound and orbital computed tomography. The PBMCs were sourced from fresh peripheral blood (less than 11 ml). The CDR3 covers 15 residues. Germline V CDR1 and CDR2: MDHEN, SYDVKM. The trim removed 4 bases at V and 7 bases at J, leaving 11 bases unmatched. This clonotype was picked up many times.

The chain combines TRBV28 with TRBJ2-7; 9 bases align to TRBD2. Sequenced: blood. This TCR derives from a man aged 40-55 years with Graves' ophthalmopathy. The CDR3 region is CASSSAGPLAGEQYF. The CDR3 DNA sequence: TGTGCCAGCAGTTCAGCCGGGCCCCTAGCGGGAGAGCAGTACTTC. The full variable domain, in which reference TRBV28 and TRBJ2-7 provide the parts outside the CDR3, is DVKVTQSSRYLVKRTGEKVFLECVQDMDHENMFWYRQDPGLGLRLIYFSYDVKMKEKGDIPEGYSVSREKKERFSLILESASTNQTSMYLCASSSAGPLAGEQYFGPGTRLTVT.